The 9 T cell receptor beta chains listed next were all sequenced from one sample in a study of shared clonotypes between healthy human individuals. Assay used: immunoSEQ multiplex PCR; TCRdb lists only in-frame clones, some missing. The table lists 2 million to 2.5 million clones, 93% of them singletons, with under 0.45% in the top ten. The sample consisted of naive CD4+ T cells from PBMCs. Subset here: CD45RA+ positively selected. These receptors all come from a young man in good health. Some clones in this sample may be carry-over from other donors' samples.

The CDR3, as DNA: TGTGCCAGTAGCACCGTAGATCGGGGAGCGCTGTTTTTT. Translated: CASSTVDRGALFF. The chain combines TRBV19 with TRBJ2-2; possibly TRBD2 for D (5 bases). With 6 bases removed from V and 13 bases from J, the gap between germline ends came to 18 bases. The germline gives CDR1 LNHDA, CDR2 SQIVND (reference sequence). The CDR3 runs 13 residues.

The chain uses TRBV2 and TRBJ2-1; the match to TRBD1 covers 9 bases. This CDR3 contains 14 residues. Trimming removed 6 bases from V and 6 bases from J; junction bases left unmatched: 6. Per germline, CDR1 SNHLY and CDR2 FYNNEI. The CDR3 DNA follows: TGTGCCAGCAGCCTACAGGGGGCGAGCAATGAGCAGTTCTTC. Amino acids: CASSLQGASNEQFF.

The J gene is TRBJ2-7, the V gene TRBV5-1; unclear D gene. V dropped 4 bases and J dropped 2 bases, with 13 bases sitting between them. Germline CDR1 SGHRS, CDR2 YFSETQ. CDR3 length equals 14 residues. The CDR3 DNA sequence: TGCGCCAGCAGCACGTCGACTCCGACCTACGAGCAGTACTTC. Its translation: CASSTSTPTYEQYF.

The chain couples TRBV19 to TRBJ2-5; TRBD2 aligns across 13 bases. V lost 5 bases to trimming and J lost 4 bases; unmatched junction nucleotides: 13. CDR1 is LNHDA, CDR2 SQIVND, per germline (reference sequence). This CDR3 region has 18 residues. The CDR3, as DNA: TGTGCCAGTAGTGTGCCCCCAGGACTAGCGGGAGACTTAGAGACCCAGTACTTC. Translated, it gives CASSVPPGLAGDLETQYF.

The V call is TRBV6-1, the J call TRBJ2-3, with a possible D match to TRBD1 (5 bases). Germline V CDR1 and CDR2: MNHNS, SASEGT. Trimming left V 4 bases short and J 4 bases short, with 15 bases between. The CDR3 runs to 15 residues. CDR3 in amino acids: CASSGTRLLADTQYF. Here the CDR3 DNA reads TGTGCCAGCAGTGGGACACGTCTCCTGGCAGATACGCAGTATTTT.

On this clone: Different DNA sequences within this sample yield the same CDR3. CDR3 loop: CASSPGQEYNEQFF. CDR3 bases: TGCGCCAGCAGCCCTGGACAGGAATACAATGAGCAGTTCTTC. The chain links TRBV5-1 to TRBJ2-1; 7 bases fit TRBD1. The CDR3 totals 14 residues. Trimming took 4 bases from V and 4 from J; bases not matched to a gene: 5. CDR1 and CDR2 (germline): SGHRS, YFSETQ.

This chain uses TRBV7-9 with TRBJ1-5, with no clear D. The CDR3 contains 14 residues. Germline CDR1 SEHNR, CDR2 FQNEAQ (reference sequence). V lost 5 bases to trimming and J lost 6 bases, with 14 bases between them. The CDR3 spells CASSPEEGIQPQHF. In DNA form, the CDR3 reads TGTGCCAGCAGCCCAGAGGAGGGAATTCAGCCCCAGCATTTT.

The V gene is TRBV6-5, the J gene TRBJ2-4; D remains ambiguous. V gave up 2 bases and J gave up 3 bases, with 5 bases separating them. Per germline, CDR1 MNHEY and CDR2 SVGAGI. This CDR3 has 13 residues. The CDR3: CASSYNRKNIQYF. CDR3 sequence (DNA): TGTGCCAGCAGTTACAATCGCAAAAACATTCAGTACTTC.

V is TRBV5-1 and J is TRBJ2-7; TRBD2 might be the D (5 bases). CDR1 and CDR2 from the germline V gene are SGHRS and YFSETQ. This CDR3 region has 15 residues. The V and J ends lost 4 bases and 3 bases respectively, with 17 bases between them. DNA of the CDR3: TGCGCCAGCAGCCAAACGGGGAGCCCAAGCTACGAGCAGTACTTC. Its protein product is CASSQTGSPSYEQYF.